This record concerns one TCR beta chain sequence. The ends were cut back, 3 bases at V and 4 bases at J, with 9 bases in the middle. Per germline, CDR1 LNHDA and CDR2 SQIVND (reference sequence). The CDR3 spans 14 residues. This record comes from a study of technical replicates of blood from a handful of donors. The data were produced by immunoSEQ multiplex PCR, yet TCRdb's version contains in-frame clones alone and is incomplete. The sample lists 70,000 or so clones, 88% seen once, with around 4.6% in the top ten. Sequenced material: PBMCs. The chain carries TRBV19 and TRBJ1-4; unclear D gene. This receptor was obtained from a human donor in good health. Some clones in this sample may be carry-over from other donors' samples. The CDR3 reads CASSIGQSNEKLFF. For the CDR3, the DNA is TGTGCCAGTAGTATTGGGCAGAGTAATGAAAAACTGTTTTTT.